This TCR beta chain comes out of a study of cytomegalovirus exposure and HLA in healthy donors. The wider study: A data release that came early held approximately 92 million unique TCRs from HLA-typed donors.

On this clone: Its antigen is currently unknown.

Researchers ran the PCR with 60 Vbeta and 13 Jbeta primers. Generated by immunoSEQ multiplex PCR, the TCRdb table keeps only in-frame clones and is missing some. The sample lists some 96,000 clones; roughly 80% were seen once. Notes on the study in general: A few V segments could not be told apart, such as TRBV6-2 and TRBV6-3, and were left out.

Trimming shortened V by 6 bases and J by 7 bases, and 16 bases separated the two germline ends. Germline CDR1 MNHEY, CDR2 SVGAGI. The CDR3 consists of 14 residues. Sample: PBMCs. This receptor was identified in a woman aged 55-70 years in good health and CMV-seronegative. V and J are TRBV6-5 and TRBJ1-5, with D possibly TRBD1 on 5 matching bases. Here the CDR3 reads CASRLAVGVQPQHF. As DNA, the CDR3 is TGTGCCAGCAGACTCGCGGTAGGGGTACAGCCCCAGCATTTT.